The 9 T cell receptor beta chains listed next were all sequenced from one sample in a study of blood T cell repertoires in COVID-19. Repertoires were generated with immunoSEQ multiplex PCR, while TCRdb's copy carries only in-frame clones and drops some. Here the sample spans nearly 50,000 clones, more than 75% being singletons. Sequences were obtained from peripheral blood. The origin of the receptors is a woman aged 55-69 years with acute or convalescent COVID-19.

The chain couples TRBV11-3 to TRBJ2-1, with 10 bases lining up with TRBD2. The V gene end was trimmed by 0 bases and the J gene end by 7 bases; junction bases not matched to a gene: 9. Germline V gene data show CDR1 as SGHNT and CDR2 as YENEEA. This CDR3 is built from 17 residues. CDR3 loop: CASSLDPQRGGPNEQFF. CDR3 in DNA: TGTGCCAGCAGCTTAGATCCTCAGCGGGGGGGGCCAAATGAGCAGTTCTTC.

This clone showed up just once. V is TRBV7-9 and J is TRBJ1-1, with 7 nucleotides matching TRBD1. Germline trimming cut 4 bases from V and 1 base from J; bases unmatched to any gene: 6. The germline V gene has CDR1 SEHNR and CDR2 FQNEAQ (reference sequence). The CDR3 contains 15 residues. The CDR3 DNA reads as TGTGCCAGCAGCTCCGACAGGGCCACGAACACTGAAGCTTTCTTT. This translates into CASSSDRATNTEAFF.

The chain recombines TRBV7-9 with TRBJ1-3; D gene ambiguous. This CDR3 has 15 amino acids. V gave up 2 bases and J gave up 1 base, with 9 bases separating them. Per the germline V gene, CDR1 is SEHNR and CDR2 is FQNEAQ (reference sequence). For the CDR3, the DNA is TGTGCCAGCAGCTTAATAATGGCTTCTGGAAACACCATATATTTT. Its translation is CASSLIMASGNTIYF.

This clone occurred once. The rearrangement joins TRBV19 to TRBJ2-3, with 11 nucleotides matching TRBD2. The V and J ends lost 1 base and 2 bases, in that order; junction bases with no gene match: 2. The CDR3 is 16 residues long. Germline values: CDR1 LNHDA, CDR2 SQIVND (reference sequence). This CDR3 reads CASSIATSGTTDTQYF. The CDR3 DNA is TGTGCCAGTAGTATAGCGACTAGCGGGACCACAGATACGCAGTATTTT. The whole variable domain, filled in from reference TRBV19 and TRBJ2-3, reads DGGITQSPKYLFRKEGQNVTLSCEQNLNHDAMYWYRQDPGQGLRLIYYSQIVNDFQKGDIAEGYSVSREKKESFPLTVTSAQKNPTAFYLCASSIATSGTTDTQYFGPGTRLTVL.

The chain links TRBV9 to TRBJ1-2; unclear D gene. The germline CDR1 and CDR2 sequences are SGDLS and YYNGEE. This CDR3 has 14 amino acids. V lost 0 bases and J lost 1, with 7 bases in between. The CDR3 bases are TGTGCCAGCAGCGTAGGCTCCTATAACTATGGCTACACCTTC. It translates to CASSVGSYNYGYTF.

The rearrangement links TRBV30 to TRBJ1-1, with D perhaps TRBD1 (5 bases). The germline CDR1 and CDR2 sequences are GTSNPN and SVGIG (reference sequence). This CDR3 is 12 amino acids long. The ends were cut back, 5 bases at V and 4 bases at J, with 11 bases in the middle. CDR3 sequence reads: CAWRQGVTEAFF. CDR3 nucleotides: TGTGCCTGGCGGCAGGGTGTCACTGAAGCTTTCTTT.

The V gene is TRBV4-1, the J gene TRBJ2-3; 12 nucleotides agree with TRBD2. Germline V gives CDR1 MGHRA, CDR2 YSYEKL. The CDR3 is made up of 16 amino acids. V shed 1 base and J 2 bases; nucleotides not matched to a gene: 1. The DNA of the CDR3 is TGCGCCAGCAGCCAAGGACTAGCGGGGGCCACAGATACGCAGTATTTT. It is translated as CASSQGLAGATDTQYF.

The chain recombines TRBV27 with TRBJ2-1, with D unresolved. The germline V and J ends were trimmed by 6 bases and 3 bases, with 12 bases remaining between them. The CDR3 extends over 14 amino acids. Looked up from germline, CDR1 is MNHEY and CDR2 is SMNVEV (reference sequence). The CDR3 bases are TGTGCCAGCAGAGGTGACAAGAACTACAATGAGCAGTTCTTC. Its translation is CASRGDKNYNEQFF.

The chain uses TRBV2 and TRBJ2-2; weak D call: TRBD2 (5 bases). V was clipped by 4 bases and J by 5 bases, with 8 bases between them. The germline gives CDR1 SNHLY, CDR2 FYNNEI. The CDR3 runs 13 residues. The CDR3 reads CASSGTDTGELFF. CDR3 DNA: TGTGCCAGCAGTGGGACTGATACCGGGGAGCTGTTTTTT.